What follows are 21 T cell receptor beta chains derived from one specimen sequenced in a study of shared clonotypes between healthy human individuals. The protocol was immunoSEQ multiplex PCR, while the TCRdb copy is restricted to in-frame clones and leaves out a portion. Of millions of clones in the sample, more than 80% were seen once. The material sequenced was naive CD4+ T cells from PBMCs. Sample subset: CD45RA+ positively selected. The receptor source for this set is a man aged 18 to 29 in good health. Some clones in this sample may be carry-over from other donors' samples.

The rearrangement joins TRBV7-2 to TRBJ2-3; 8 bases line up with TRBD2. Germline CDR1 is SGHTA and CDR2 is FQGNSA. This CDR3 comprises 15 residues. The V segment lost 1 base and the J segment 5 bases; nucleotides outside the gene matches: 5. The CDR3 loop reads CASSLGSGIVDTQYF. As DNA, the CDR3 is TGTGCCAGCAGCTTAGGTAGCGGGATAGTAGATACGCAGTATTTT.

The chain couples TRBV5-6 to TRBJ2-2, with D possibly being TRBD1 (6 bases). This CDR3 comprises 13 residues. V was clipped by 6 bases and J by 4 bases, with 10 bases between them. Germline V gives CDR1 SGHDT, CDR2 YYEEEE. Here the CDR3 DNA reads TGTGCCAGCACGACAGGCGCCACCGGGGAGCTGTTTTTT. This gives the protein CASTTGATGELFF.

The chain is built from TRBV4-3 and TRBJ2-3; 13 bases map to TRBD2. The CDR3 totals 15 residues. V trimming: 4 bases; J trimming: 7 bases; junction bases outside the gene matches: 5. The germline V gene has CDR1 LGHNA and CDR2 YSLEER. CDR3 nucleotide sequence: TGCGCCAGCAGCCCGGGACTAGCGGGACCCTATACGCAGTATTTT. Encoded protein: CASSPGLAGPYTQYF.

The chain links TRBV7-3 to TRBJ2-7; D is tentatively TRBD1 or TRBD2 (6 bases each). Germline V gene data show CDR1 as SGHTA and CDR2 as FQGTGA. Trimming removed 5 bases from V and 6 bases from J, with 20 bases in between. The CDR3 spans 15 residues. The CDR3 DNA sequence: TGTGCCAGCAGCCCACAGGGTTGGGGACTCGGCGAGCAGTACTTC. Protein sequence: CASSPQGWGLGEQYF. Full variable domain (outside the CDR3, taken from reference TRBV7-3 and TRBJ2-7): GAGVSQTPSNKVTEKGKYVELRCDPISGHTALYWYRQSLGQGPEFLIYFQGTGAADDSGLPNDRFFAVRPEGSVSTLKIQRTERGDSAVYLCASSPQGWGLGEQYFGPGTRLTVT.

V gene TRBV10-1 combines with J gene TRBJ2-5; 14 nucleotides align to TRBD2. This CDR3 has 16 residues. Looked up from germline, CDR1 is WNHNN and CDR2 is SYGVQD (reference sequence). Trimming at V came to 6 bases and at J to 5 bases, leaving 8 bases not matched to a gene. This CDR3 reads CASSQPGLAGVETQYF. The CDR3 nucleotides are TGCGCCAGCAGCCAACCGGGACTAGCGGGAGTGGAGACCCAGTACTTC.

The chain links TRBV25-1 to TRBJ2-7, with D tentatively TRBD2 (6 bases). CDR3 size: 14 residues. The germline V gene has CDR1 MGHDK and CDR2 SYGVNS. The V end was cut by 8 bases, the J end by 4 bases, with 18 bases between. The CDR3 protein is CASQVGGTPYEQYF. The CDR3 DNA sequence: TGTGCCAGCCAGGTCGGGGGAACACCTTACGAGCAGTACTTC.

The CDR3 is CASSPTPRGLAGGYQETQYF. The CDR3 DNA reads as TGTGCCAGCAGCCCCACCCCACGGGGACTAGCGGGAGGATACCAAGAGACCCAGTACTTC. V and J are TRBV7-6 and TRBJ2-5; 15 nucleotides agree with TRBD2. CDR3 length: 20 amino acids. J was trimmed by 0 bases and V by 5 bases; bases with no gene match: 13. Germline values: CDR1 SGHVS, CDR2 FNYEAQ.

This chain connects TRBV9 to TRBJ1-2; weak D call: TRBD1 (5 bases). V lost 3 bases and J lost 6, with 15 bases in between. The CDR3 consists of 14 residues. The V gene's germline CDR1 is SGDLS and CDR2 YYNGEE. In DNA, the CDR3 is TGTGCCAGCAGCGCGCGGGACGGAACAAATGGCTACACCTTC. Its protein product is CASSARDGTNGYTF.

The V and J genes are TRBV18 and TRBJ1-1; D is ambiguous. Trimming took 6 bases from V and 4 from J, leaving 15 bases between them. CDR1 and CDR2 from the germline V gene are KGHSH and LQKENI. The CDR3 totals 14 residues. CDR3 in amino acids: CASSRALGGTEAFF. In DNA form, the CDR3 reads TGTGCCAGCTCTAGGGCCCTAGGAGGCACTGAAGCTTTCTTT.

The gene calls are TRBV4-1 and TRBJ1-1, with D maybe TRBD1 (5 bases). V was cut by 4 bases and J by 1 base, with 13 bases left in between. In germline, CDR1 is MGHRA, CDR2 YSYEKL. There are 15 residues in the CDR3. The CDR3, as DNA: TGCGCCAGCAGCCCGCCGACAGCTTGGAACACTGAAGCTTTCTTT. Translated, it gives CASSPPTAWNTEAFF.

There are a few counts of this clone. The chain joins TRBV28 to TRBJ1-5; 11 nucleotides match TRBD1. Trimming took 3 bases from V and 5 from J; bases not matched to a gene: 3. This CDR3 spans 15 amino acids. Germline CDR1 MDHEN, CDR2 SYDVKM. The DNA of the CDR3 is TGTGCCAGCAGTTTTGTGGGACAGGGGGATCAGCCCCAGCATTTT. Protein sequence: CASSFVGQGDQPQHF. The full variable domain, completed using reference TRBV28 and TRBJ1-5, is DVKVTQSSRYLVKRTGEKVFLECVQDMDHENMFWYRQDPGLGLRLIYFSYDVKMKEKGDIPEGYSVSREKKERFSLILESASTNQTSMYLCASSFVGQGDQPQHFGDGTRLSIL.

The chain joins TRBV27 to TRBJ1-3; 7 bases are shared with TRBD1. The V and J ends lost 5 bases and 1 base, in that order; junction bases with no gene match: 8. Germline V lookup: CDR1 MNHEY, CDR2 SMNVEV (reference sequence). This CDR3 spans 16 amino acids. The CDR3 DNA sequence: TGTGCCAGCAGTCCCTACCACAGGGGTTCTGGAAACACCATATATTTT. It encodes CASSPYHRGSGNTIYF.

The chain recombines TRBV28 with TRBJ2-7; D is possibly TRBD1 (5 bases). V shed 5 bases and J shed 3 bases, with 23 bases lying between them. This CDR3 is built from 17 residues. CDR1 is MDHEN, CDR2 SYDVKM, per germline. The CDR3 DNA follows: TGTGCCAGCAGTCCCTCTCTAGGGCAGGGCCCGATCTACGAGCAGTACTTC. Translating it yields CASSPSLGQGPIYEQYF.

J is TRBJ2-3 and V is TRBV27, with D unclear. Trimming took off 2 bases at V and 3 bases at J, with 9 bases between the two ends. Per germline, CDR1 MNHEY and CDR2 SMNVEV (reference sequence). The CDR3 sequence is 14 residues long. CDR3 sequence (DNA): TGTGCCAGCAGTTTAGGCGGTAGGACAGATACGCAGTATTTT. Residues: CASSLGGRTDTQYF.

The chain has TRBV27 and TRBJ2-2; no clear D. Trimming removed 3 bases from V and 1 base from J, with 12 bases in between. The CDR3 is made up of 16 amino acids. Germline CDR1 and CDR2: MNHEY and SMNVEV (reference sequence). CDR3 residues: CASSLSWALNTGELFF. CDR3 nucleotide sequence: TGTGCCAGCAGTTTGTCGTGGGCTCTGAACACCGGGGAGCTGTTTTTT.

This clone was counted only a few times. This chain links TRBV5-1 with TRBJ1-1; D unclear. CDR3 length: 14 amino acids. CDR1 SGHRS and CDR2 YFSETQ come from the germline V gene. V lost 1 base to trimming and J lost 1 base, with 8 bases between them. CDR3 nucleotides: TGCGCCAGCAGCTTGCGGGTGGCGAACACTGAAGCTTTCTTT. Its protein is CASSLRVANTEAFF.

The chain carries TRBV6-5 and TRBJ1-5; D is perhaps TRBD1 (6 bases). Germline V gene data show CDR1 as MNHEY and CDR2 as SVGAGI. This CDR3 comprises 15 residues. Between the trimmed V and J ends, which lost 6 bases and 0 bases, there was a span of 12 bases. CDR3 in DNA: TGTGCCAGCAGCCAACAAGGGGGTAGCAATCAGCCCCAGCATTTT. It encodes CASSQQGGSNQPQHF.

The J gene is TRBJ1-5, the V gene TRBV28, with unresolved D. CDR3 length: 11 residues. The V gene lost 4 bases and the J gene lost 9 bases, with 7 bases spanning the gap. Germline loops: CDR1 MDHEN, CDR2 SYDVKM. The CDR3 sequence: CASSSLRPQHF. CDR3 bases: TGTGCCAGCAGTTCTCTCCGGCCCCAGCATTTT.

V gene TRBV28 combines with J gene TRBJ2-1, with 9 nucleotides matching TRBD1. Germline CDR1 reads MDHEN; CDR2 reads SYDVKM. The CDR3 is made up of 14 amino acids. The trim removed 7 bases at V and 8 bases at J, leaving 9 bases unmatched. The CDR3 reads CASKAGTGIHEQFF. The DNA of the CDR3 is TGTGCCAGCAAGGCCGGGACAGGGATCCATGAGCAGTTCTTC.

The chain uses TRBV18 and TRBJ1-2; 8 bases are a match to TRBD1. The CDR3 has 16 amino acids. The germline V gene encodes CDR1 KGHSH and CDR2 LQKENI. Losses at the gene ends were 2 bases for V and 1 base for J; bases not matched to a gene: 6. The CDR3: CASSPIGTGRNYGYTF. The CDR3 DNA reads TGTGCCAGCTCACCAATCGGGACAGGTCGTAACTATGGCTACACCTTC.

The gene calls are TRBV6-5 and TRBJ1-6, with D uncertain. The CDR3 is 15 residues long. CDR1 and CDR2 (germline): MNHEY, SVGAGI. V was shortened by 5 bases and J by 9 bases, with 17 bases between the two germline ends. The CDR3 DNA reads TGTGCCAGCAGTCCTAGGACGGTATCGGGTTCACCCCTCCACTTT. It codes for CASSPRTVSGSPLHF.